This T cell receptor (beta chain) was identified during a study of cytomegalovirus exposure and HLA in healthy donors. The ends lost 7 bases at V and 5 bases at J; junction bases unmatched: 5. Germline V CDR1 and CDR2: WSHSY, SAAADI. The CDR3 is 15 amino acids. Remarks on this clone: Its antigen is as yet unknown.

General study findings and limits: Most TCR sequences were rare, but some public TCRs occurred in many donors. The tendency of first-cohort TCR clusters to co-occur in the approximately 110 validation repertoires was identified by a subsequent analysis.

The assay was immunoSEQ multiplex PCR, and TCRdb's table has in-frame clones only and misses some. The top ten clones hold about 7.9% of a sample with 110,000 to 150,000 clones, around 88% of them seen once. This chain joins TRBV10-2 and TRBJ2-1; 13 bases fit TRBD2. The clonotype comes from a woman aged 18-30 years in good health and CMV-seropositive. Sequencing was carried out using PBMCs. In nucleotides, the CDR3 is TGCGCCAGCAACCTAGGACTAGCGGGAGACAATGAGCAGTTCTTC. Its protein is CASNLGLAGDNEQFF.